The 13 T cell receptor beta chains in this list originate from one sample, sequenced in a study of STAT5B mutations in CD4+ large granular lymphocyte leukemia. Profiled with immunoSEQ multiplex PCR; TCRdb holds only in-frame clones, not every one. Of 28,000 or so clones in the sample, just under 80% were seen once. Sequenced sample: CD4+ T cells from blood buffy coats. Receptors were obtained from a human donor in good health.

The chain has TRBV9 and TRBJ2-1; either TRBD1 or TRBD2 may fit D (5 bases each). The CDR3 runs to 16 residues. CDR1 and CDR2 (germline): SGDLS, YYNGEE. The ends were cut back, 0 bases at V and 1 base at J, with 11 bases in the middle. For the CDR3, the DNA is TGTGCCAGCAGCGTAGAAGGGACGGGATCCTACAATGAGCAGTTCTTC. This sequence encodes CASSVEGTGSYNEQFF.

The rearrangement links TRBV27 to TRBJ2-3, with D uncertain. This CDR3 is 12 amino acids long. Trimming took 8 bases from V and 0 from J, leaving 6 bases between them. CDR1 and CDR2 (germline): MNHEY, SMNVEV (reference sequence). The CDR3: CASGSSTDTQYF. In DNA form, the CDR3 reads TGTGCCAGCGGGTCTAGCACAGATACGCAGTATTTT.

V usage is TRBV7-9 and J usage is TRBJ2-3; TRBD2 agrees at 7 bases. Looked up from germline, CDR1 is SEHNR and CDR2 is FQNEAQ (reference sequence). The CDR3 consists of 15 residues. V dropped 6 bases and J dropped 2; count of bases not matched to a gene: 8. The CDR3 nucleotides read TGTGCCAGCAGTTCGGGGGGTCTCGCCACAGATACGCAGTATTTT. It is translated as CASSSGGLATDTQYF.

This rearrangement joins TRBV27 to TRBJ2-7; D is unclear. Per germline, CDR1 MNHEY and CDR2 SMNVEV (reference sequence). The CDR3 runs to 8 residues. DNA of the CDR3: TGTGCCAGCAGTTTTATAAACGTC. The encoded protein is CASSFINV.

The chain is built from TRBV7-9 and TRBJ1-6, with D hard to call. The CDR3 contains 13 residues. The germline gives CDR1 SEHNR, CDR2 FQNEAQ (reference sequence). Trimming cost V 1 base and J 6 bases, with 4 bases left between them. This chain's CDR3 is CASSLEANSPLHF. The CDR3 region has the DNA TGTGCCAGCAGCTTAGAAGCTAATTCACCCCTCCACTTT.

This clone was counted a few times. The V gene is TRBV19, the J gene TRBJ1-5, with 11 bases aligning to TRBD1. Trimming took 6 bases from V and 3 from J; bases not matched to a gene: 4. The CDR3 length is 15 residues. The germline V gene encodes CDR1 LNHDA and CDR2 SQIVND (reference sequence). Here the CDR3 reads CASSGTGGLNQPQHF. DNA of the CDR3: TGTGCCAGTAGCGGGACAGGGGGACTCAATCAGCCCCAGCATTTT.

DNA for the CDR3: TGTGCCAGTAACTCACACACGGGACAGGGGCTTAACACTGAAGCTTTCTTT. It specifies CASNSHTGQGLNTEAFF. The chain joins TRBV19 to TRBJ1-1; the match to TRBD1 covers 10 bases. The trim removed 7 bases at V and 2 bases at J, leaving 13 bases unmatched. CDR3 length: 17 residues. CDR1 and CDR2 (germline): LNHDA, SQIVND (reference sequence). Using reference TRBV19 and TRBJ1-1 for the parts outside the CDR3, the full variable domain is DGGITQSPKYLFRKEGQNVTLSCEQNLNHDAMYWYRQDPGQGLRLIYYSQIVNDFQKGDIAEGYSVSREKKESFPLTVTSAQKNPTAFYLCASNSHTGQGLNTEAFFGQGTRLTVV.

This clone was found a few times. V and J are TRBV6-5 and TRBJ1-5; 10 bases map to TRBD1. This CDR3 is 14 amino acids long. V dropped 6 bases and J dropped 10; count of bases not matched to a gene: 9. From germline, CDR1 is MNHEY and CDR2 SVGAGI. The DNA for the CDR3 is TGTGCCAGCAGGGGACAGGGGACCGAAAGCCCCCAGCATTTT. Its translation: CASRGQGTESPQHF.

The CDR3 DNA reads as TGTGCCAGCAGTTCCTCAAAGAGTGGGACAGATACGCAGTATTTT. This translates into CASSSSKSGTDTQYF. This chain connects TRBV6-4 to TRBJ2-3; no clear D gene. Trimming took off 5 bases at V and 3 bases at J, with 15 bases between the two ends. Germline values: CDR1 MRHNA, CDR2 SNTAGT. This CDR3 region has 15 residues.

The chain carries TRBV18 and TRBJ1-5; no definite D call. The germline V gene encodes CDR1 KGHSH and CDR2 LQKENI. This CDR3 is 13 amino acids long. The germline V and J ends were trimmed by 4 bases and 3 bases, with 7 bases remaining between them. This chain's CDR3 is CASSLQTNQPQHF. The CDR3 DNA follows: TGTGCCAGCTCACTACAGACCAATCAGCCCCAGCATTTT.

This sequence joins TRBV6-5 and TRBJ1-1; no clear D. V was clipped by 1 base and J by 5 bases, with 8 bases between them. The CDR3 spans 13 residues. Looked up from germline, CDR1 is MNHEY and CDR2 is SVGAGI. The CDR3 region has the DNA TGTGCCAGCAGTTACTTCGTAGGGACTGAAGCTTTCTTT. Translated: CASSYFVGTEAFF.

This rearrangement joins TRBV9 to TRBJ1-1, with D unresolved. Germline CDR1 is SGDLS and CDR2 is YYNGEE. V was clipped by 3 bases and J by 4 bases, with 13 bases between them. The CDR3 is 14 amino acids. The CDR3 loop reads CASSDVPLITEAFF. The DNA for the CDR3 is TGTGCCAGCAGCGACGTCCCTCTTATCACTGAAGCTTTCTTT. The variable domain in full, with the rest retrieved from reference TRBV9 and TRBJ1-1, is DSGVTQTPKHLITATGQRVTLRCSPRSGDLSVYWYQQSLDQGLQFLIQYYNGEERAKGNILERFSAQQFPDLHSELNLSSLELGDSALYFCASSDVPLITEAFFGQGTRLTVV.

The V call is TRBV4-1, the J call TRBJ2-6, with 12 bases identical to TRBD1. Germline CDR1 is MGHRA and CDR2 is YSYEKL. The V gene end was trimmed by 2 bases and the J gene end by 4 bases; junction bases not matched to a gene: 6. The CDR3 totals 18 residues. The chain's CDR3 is CASSQLGQGAPGANVLTF. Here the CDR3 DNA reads TGCGCCAGCAGCCAACTGGGACAGGGGGCGCCCGGGGCCAACGTCCTGACTTTC.